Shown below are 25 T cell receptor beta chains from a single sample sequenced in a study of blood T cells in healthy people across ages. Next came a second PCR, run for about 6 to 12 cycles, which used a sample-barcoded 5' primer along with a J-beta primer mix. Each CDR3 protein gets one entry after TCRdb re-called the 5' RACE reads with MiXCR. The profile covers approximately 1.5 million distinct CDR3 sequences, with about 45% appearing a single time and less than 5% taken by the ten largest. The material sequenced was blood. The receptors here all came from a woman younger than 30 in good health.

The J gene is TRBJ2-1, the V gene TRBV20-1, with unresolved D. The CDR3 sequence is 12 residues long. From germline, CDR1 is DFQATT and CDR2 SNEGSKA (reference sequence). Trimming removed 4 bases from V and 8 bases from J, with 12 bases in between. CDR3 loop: CSATQLRDEQFF. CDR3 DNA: TGCAGTGCTACCCAGCTAAGGGATGAGCAGTTCTTC.

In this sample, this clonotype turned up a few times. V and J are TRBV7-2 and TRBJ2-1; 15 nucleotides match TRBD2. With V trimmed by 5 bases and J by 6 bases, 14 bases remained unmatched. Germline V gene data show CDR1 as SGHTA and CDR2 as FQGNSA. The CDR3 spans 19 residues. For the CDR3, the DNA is TGTGCCAGCAGCGGAGGGACTAGCGGGAGGCCGTTCAACTCCAATGAGCAGTTCTTC. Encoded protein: CASSGGTSGRPFNSNEQFF.

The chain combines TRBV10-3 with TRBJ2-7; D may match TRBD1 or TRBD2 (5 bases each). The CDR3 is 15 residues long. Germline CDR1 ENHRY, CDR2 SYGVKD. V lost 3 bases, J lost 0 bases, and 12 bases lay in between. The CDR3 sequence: CAISDRDQSSYEQYF. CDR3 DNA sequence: TGTGCCATCAGTGACCGGGACCAAAGCTCCTACGAGCAGTACTTC.

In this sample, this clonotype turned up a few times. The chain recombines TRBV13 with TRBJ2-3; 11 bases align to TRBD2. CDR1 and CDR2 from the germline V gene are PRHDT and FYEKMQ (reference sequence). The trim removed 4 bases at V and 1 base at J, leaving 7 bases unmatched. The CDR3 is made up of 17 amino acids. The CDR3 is CASSSNPLAGGTDTQYF. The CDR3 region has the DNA TGTGCCAGCAGCTCAAACCCACTAGCGGGGGGCACAGATACGCAGTATTTT.

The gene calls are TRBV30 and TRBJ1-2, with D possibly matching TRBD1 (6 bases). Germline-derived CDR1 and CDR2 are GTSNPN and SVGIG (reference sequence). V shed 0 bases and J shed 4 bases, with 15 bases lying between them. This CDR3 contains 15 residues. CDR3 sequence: CAWSVILGGPYGYTF. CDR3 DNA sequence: TGTGCCTGGAGTGTAATACTGGGGGGGCCCTATGGCTACACCTTC.

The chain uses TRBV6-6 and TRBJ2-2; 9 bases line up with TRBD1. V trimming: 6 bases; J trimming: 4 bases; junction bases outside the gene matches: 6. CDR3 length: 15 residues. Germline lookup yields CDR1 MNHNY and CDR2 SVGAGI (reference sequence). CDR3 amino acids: CASSQGQGSTGELFF. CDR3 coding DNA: TGTGCCAGCAGCCAAGGACAGGGGAGCACCGGGGAGCTGTTTTTT.

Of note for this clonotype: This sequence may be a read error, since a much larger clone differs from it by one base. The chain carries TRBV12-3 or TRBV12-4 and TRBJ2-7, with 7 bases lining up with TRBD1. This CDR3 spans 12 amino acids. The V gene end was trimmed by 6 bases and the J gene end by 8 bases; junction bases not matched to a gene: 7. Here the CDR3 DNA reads TGTGCCAGCAGGGGACAGTCTTACAAGCAGTACTTC. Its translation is CASRGQSYKQYF.

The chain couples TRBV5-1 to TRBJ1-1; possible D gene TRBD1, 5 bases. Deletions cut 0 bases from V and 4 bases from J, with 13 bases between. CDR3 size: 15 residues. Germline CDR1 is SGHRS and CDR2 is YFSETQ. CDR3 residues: CASSLAGERGTEAFF. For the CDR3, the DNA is TGCGCCAGCAGCTTGGCCGGGGAAAGGGGCACTGAAGCTTTCTTT. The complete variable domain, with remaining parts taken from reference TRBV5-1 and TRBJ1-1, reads KAGVTQTPRYLIKTRGQQVTLSCSPISGHRSVSWYQQTPGQGLQFLFEYFSETQRNKGNFPGRFSGRQFSNSRSEMNVSTLELGDSALYLCASSLAGERGTEAFFGQGTRLTVV.

The CDR3 loop reads CASSLEAGPQHF. The CDR3 region has the DNA TGTGCCAGCAGCTTAGAGGCTGGACCCCAGCATTTT. The gene calls are TRBV7-2 and TRBJ1-5, with D unresolved. The CDR3 length is 12 residues. The V end lost 1 base, the J end lost 10 bases, and 8 bases lay between the germline ends. Germline CDR1 reads SGHTA; CDR2 reads FQGNSA.

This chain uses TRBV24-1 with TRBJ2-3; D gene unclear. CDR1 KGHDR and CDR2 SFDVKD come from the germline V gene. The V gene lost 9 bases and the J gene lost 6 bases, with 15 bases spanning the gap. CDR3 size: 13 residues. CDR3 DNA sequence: TGTGCCACCGGCGATCCACGGCTCGATACGCAGTATTTT. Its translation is CATGDPRLDTQYF.

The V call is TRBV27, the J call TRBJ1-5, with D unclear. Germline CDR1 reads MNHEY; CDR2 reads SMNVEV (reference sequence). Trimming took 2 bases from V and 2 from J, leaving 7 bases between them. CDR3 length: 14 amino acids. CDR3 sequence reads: CASSLRPGNQPQHF. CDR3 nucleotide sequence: TGTGCCAGCAGTTTACGCCCCGGCAATCAGCCCCAGCATTTT.

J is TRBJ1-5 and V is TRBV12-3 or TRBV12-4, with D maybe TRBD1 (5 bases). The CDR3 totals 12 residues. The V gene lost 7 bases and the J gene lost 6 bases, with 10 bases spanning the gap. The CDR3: CASNLRGQPQHF. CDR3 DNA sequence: TGTGCCAGCAACCTGAGGGGTCAGCCCCAGCATTTT.

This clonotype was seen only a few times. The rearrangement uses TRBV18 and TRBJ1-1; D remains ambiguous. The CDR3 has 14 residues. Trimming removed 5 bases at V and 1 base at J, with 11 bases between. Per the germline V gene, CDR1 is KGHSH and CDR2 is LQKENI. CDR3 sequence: CASSSSDGNTEAFF. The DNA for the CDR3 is TGTGCCAGCTCATCGTCGGACGGGAACACTGAAGCTTTCTTT.

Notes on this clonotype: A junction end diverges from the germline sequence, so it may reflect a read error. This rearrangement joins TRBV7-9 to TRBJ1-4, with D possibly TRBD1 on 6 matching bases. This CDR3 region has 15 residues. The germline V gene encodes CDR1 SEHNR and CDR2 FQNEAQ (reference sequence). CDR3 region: CTSSPQGGENEKLFF. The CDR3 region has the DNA TGTACCAGCAGCCCCCAAGGGGGGGAAAATGAAAAACTGTTTTTT.

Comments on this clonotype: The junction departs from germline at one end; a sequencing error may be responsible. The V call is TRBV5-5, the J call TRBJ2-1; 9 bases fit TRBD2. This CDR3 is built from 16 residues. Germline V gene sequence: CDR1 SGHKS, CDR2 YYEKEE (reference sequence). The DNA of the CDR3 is TGTACCAGCAGCTTGGTAGTAGCGGGAGTGGCCAATGAGCAGTTCTTC. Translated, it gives CTSSLVVAGVANEQFF.

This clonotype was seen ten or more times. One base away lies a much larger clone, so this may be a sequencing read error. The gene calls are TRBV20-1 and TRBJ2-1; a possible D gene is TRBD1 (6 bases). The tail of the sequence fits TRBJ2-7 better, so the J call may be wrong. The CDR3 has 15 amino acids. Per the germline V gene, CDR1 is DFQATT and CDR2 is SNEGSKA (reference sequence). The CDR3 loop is CSSMQGKGSYNEQYF. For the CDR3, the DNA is TGCAGTTCTATGCAGGGGAAAGGATCCTACAATGAGCAGTACTTC.

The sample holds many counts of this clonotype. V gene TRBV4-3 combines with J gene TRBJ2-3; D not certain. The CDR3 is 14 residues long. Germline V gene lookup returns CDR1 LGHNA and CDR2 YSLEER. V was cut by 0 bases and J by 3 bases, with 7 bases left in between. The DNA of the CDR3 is TGCGCCAGCAGCCAAGATGCCCGAACAGATACGCAGTATTTT. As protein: CASSQDARTDTQYF.

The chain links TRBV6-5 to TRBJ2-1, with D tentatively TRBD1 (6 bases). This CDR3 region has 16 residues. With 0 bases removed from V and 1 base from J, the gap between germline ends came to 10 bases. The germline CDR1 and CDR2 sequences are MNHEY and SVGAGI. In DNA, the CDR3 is TGTGCCAGCAGTTACTCGCCCGGACAGTCCTACAATGAGCAGTTCTTC. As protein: CASSYSPGQSYNEQFF.

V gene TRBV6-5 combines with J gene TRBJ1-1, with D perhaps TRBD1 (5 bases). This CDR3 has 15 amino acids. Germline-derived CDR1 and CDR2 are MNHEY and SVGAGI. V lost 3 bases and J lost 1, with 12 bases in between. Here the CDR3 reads CASSYGQGRNTEAFF. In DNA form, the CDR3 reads TGTGCCAGCAGTTATGGGCAGGGTCGGAACACTGAAGCTTTCTTT.

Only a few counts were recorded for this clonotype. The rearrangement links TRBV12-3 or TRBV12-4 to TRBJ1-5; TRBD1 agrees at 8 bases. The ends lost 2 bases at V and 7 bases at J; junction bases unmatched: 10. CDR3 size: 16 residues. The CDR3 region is CASSLRAGGGHQPQHF. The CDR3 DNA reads TGTGCCAGCAGTTTAAGGGCAGGGGGCGGTCACCAGCCCCAGCATTTT.

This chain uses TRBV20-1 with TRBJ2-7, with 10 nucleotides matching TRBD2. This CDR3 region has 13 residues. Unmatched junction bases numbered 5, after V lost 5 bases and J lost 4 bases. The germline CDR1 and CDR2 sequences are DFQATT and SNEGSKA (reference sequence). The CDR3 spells CSASPSGGYEQYF. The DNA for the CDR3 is TGCAGTGCTTCTCCTAGCGGGGGATACGAGCAGTACTTC.

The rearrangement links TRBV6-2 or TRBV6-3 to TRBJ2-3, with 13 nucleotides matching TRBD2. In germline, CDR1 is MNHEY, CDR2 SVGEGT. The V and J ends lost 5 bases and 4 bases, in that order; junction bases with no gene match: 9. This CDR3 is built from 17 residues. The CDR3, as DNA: TGTGCCAGCAGTACGCGGACTAGCGGGAGAGCCCCAGATACGCAGTATTTT. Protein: CASSTRTSGRAPDTQYF.

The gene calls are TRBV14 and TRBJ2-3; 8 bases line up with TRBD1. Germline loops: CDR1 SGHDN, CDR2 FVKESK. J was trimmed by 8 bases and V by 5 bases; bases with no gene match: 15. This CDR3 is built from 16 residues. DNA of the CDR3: TGTGCCAGCAGCTCCAGACAGGGGCAATGGCCAGCTACGCAGTATTTT. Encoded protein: CASSSRQGQWPATQYF.

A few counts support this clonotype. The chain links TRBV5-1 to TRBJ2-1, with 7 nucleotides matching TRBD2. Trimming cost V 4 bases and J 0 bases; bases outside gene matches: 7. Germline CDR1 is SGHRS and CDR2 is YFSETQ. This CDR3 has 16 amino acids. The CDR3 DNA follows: TGCGCCAGCAGCCCGAACGGGGGGTCCTCCTACAATGAGCAGTTCTTC. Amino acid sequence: CASSPNGGSSYNEQFF.

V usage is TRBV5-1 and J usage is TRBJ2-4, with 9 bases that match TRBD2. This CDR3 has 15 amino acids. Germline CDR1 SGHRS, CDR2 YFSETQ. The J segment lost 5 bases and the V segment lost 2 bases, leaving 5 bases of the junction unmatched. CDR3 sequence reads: CASSFSGSRENIQYF. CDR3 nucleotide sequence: TGCGCCAGCAGCTTTAGCGGGAGTAGAGAAAACATTCAGTACTTC.